This section outlines one TCR beta chain sequence together with its context. CDR3 length: 16 amino acids. Losses at the gene ends were 3 bases for V and 0 bases for J; bases not matched to a gene: 6. CDR1 DFQATT and CDR2 SNEGSKA come from the germline V gene (reference sequence). The protocol was immunoSEQ multiplex PCR, while the TCRdb copy is restricted to in-frame clones and leaves out a portion. The sample shows 57,000 or so clones, 65% to 85% of them seen only once. This sample was included in a study of blood T cell repertoires in COVID-19. Study-level background: The origin of the acute and convalescent COVID-19 samples was the United States, Italy and Spain.

The sequenced sample consisted of peripheral blood. The chain couples TRBV20-1 to TRBJ2-3, with 10 bases lining up with TRBD1. The receptor was isolated from a man between 65 and 85 years old with active COVID-19. In nucleotides, the CDR3 is TGCAGTGCTAGTAGGCCGGGACAGGGGAGCACAGATACGCAGTATTTT. Translating it yields CSASRPGQGSTDTQYF.